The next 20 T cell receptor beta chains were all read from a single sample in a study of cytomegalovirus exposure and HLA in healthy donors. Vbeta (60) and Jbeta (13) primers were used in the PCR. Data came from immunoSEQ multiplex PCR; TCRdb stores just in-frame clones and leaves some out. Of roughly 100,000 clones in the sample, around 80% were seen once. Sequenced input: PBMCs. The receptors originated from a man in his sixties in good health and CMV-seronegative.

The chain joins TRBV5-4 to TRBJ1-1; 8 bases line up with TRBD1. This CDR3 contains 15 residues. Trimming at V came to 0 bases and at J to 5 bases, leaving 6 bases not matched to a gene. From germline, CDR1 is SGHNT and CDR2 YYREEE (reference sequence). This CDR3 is CASSLADRDGTEAFF. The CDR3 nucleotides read TGTGCCAGCAGCTTGGCGGACAGGGATGGGACTGAAGCTTTCTTT.

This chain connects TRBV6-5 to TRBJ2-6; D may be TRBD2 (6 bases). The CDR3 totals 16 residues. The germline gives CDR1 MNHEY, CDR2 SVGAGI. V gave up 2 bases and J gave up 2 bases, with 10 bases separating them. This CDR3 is CASSYAWGAGANVLTF. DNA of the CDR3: TGTGCCAGCAGTTACGCATGGGGGGCTGGGGCCAACGTCCTGACTTTC.

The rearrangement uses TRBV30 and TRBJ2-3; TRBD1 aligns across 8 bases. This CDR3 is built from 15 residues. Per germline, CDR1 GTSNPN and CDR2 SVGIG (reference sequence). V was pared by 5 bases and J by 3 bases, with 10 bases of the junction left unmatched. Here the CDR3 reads CAWDEGQVRTDTQYF. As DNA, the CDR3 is TGTGCCTGGGACGAGGGACAGGTGAGGACAGATACGCAGTATTTT.

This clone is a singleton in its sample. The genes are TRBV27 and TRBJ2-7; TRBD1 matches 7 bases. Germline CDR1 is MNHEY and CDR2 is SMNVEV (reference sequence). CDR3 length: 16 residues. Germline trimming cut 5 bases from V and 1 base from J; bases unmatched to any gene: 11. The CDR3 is CASSPTLGDRSYEQYV. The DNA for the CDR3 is TGTGCCAGCAGTCCTACTTTAGGGGACAGATCCTACGAGCAGTACGTC.

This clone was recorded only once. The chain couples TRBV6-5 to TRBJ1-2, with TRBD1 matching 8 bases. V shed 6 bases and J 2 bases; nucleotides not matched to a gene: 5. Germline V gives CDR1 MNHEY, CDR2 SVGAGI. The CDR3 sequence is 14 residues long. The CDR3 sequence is CASRVNRGNYGYTF. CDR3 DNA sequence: TGTGCCAGCAGGGTTAACAGGGGGAACTATGGCTACACCTTC.

CDR3 sequence (DNA): TGTGCCAGCAGCTTAGGACAGGTCAATGAGCAGTTCTTC. Translated, it gives CASSLGQVNEQFF. This chain connects TRBV7-2 to TRBJ2-1; tentatively, D is TRBD1 (6 bases). The CDR3 loop spans 13 amino acids. The germline V gene has CDR1 SGHTA and CDR2 FQGNSA. V was shortened by 1 base and J by 6 bases, with 7 bases between the two germline ends.

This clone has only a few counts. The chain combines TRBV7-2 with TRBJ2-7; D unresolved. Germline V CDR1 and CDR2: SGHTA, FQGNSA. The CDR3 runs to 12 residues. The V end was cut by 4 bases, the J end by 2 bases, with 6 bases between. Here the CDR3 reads CASSSPAYEQYF. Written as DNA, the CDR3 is TGTGCCAGCAGCTCCCCAGCCTACGAGCAGTACTTC.

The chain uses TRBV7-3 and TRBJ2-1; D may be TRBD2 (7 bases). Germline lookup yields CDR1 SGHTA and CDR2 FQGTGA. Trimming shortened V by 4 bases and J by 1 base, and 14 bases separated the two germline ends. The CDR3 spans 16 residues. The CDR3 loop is CASSSTGGSSYNEQFF. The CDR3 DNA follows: TGTGCCAGCAGCTCGACGGGGGGCAGTTCCTACAATGAGCAGTTCTTC.

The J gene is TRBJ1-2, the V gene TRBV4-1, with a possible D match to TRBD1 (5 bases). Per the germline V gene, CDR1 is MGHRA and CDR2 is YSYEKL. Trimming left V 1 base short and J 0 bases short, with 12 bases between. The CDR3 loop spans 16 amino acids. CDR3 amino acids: CASSQGEGYANYGYTF. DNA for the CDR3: TGCGCCAGCAGCCAAGGGGAGGGGTACGCTAACTATGGCTACACCTTC.

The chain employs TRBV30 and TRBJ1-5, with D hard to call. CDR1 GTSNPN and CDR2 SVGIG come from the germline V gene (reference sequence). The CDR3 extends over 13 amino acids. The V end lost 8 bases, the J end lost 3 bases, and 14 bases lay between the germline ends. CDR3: CAGSVDNNQPQHF. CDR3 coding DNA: TGTGCCGGATCGGTAGACAACAATCAGCCCCAGCATTTT.

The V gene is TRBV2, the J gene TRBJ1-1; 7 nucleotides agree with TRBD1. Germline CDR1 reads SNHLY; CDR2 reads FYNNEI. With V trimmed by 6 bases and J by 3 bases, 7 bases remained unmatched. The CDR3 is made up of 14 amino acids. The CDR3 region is CASSEQGIYTEAFF. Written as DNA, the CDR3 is TGTGCCAGCAGCGAACAGGGGATTTACACTGAAGCTTTCTTT.

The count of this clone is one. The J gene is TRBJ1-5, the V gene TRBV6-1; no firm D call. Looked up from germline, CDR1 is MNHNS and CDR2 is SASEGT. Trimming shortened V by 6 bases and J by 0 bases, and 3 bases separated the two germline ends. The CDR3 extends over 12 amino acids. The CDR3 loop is CASSGSNQPQHF. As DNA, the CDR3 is TGTGCCAGCAGCGGTAGCAATCAGCCCCAGCATTTT.

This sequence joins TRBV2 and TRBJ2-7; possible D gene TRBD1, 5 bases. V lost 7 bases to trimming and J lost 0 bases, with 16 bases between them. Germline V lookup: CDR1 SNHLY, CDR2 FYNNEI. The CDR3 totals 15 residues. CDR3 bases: TGTGCCAGCACCCCAGGGCGCCTAGTCTCCTACGAGCAGTACGTC. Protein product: CASTPGRLVSYEQYV.

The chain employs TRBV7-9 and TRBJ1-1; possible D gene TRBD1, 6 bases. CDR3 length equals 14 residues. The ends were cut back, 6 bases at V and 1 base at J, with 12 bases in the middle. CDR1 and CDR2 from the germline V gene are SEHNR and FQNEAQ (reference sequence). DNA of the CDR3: TGTGCCAGCAGGTCCGGACAGCCGAACACTGAAGCTTTCTTT. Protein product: CASRSGQPNTEAFF.

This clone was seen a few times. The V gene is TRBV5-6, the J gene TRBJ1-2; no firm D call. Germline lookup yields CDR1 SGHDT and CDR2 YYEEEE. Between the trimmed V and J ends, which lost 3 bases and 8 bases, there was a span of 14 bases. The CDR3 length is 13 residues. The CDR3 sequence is CASSSSVQRGYTF. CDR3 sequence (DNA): TGTGCCAGCAGCTCCTCGGTGCAGCGCGGCTACACCTTC. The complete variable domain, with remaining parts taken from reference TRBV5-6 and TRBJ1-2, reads DAGVTQSPTHLIKTRGQQVTLRCSPKSGHDTVSWYQQALGQGPQFIFQYYEEEERQRGNFPDRFSGHQFPNYSSELNVNALLLGDSALYLCASSSSVQRGYTFGSGTRLTVV.

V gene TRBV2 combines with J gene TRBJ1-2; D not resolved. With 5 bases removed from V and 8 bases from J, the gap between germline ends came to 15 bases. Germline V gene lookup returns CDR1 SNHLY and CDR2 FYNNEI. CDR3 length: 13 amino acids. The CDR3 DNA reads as TGTGCCAGCAGTCCGGATGGTACGGGAGGCTACACCTTC. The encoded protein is CASSPDGTGGYTF. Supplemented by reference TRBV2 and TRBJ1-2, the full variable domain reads EPEVTQTPSHQVTQMGQEVILRCVPISNHLYFYWYRQILGQKVEFLVSFYNNEISEKSEIFDDQFSVERPDGSNFTLKIRSTKLEDSAMYFCASSPDGTGGYTFGSGTRLTVV.

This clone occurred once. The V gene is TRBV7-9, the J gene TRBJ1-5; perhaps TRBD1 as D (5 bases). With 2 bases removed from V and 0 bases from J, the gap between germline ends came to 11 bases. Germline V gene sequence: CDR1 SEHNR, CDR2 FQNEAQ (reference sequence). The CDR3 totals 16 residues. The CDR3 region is CASSLSTADSNQPQHF. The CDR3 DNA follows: TGTGCCAGCAGCTTATCGACAGCAGATAGCAATCAGCCCCAGCATTTT.

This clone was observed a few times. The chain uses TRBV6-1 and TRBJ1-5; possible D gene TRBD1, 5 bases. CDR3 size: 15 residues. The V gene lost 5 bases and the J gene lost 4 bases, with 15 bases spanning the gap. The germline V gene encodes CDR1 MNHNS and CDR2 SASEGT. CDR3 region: CASSTWQGLNQPQHF. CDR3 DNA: TGTGCCAGCAGTACGTGGCAGGGTCTTAATCAGCCCCAGCATTTT.

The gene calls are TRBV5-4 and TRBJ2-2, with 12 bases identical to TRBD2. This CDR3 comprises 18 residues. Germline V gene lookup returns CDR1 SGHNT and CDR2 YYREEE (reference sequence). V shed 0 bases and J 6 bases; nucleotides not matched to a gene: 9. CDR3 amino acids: CASSLDPSGGAGPGELFF. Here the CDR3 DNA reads TGTGCCAGCAGCTTGGATCCTAGCGGGGGGGCCGGGCCCGGGGAGCTGTTTTTT.

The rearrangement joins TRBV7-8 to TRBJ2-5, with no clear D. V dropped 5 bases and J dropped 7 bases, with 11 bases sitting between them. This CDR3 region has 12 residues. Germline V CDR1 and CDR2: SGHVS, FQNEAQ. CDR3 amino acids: CASSPQWRTQYF. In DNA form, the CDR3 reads TGTGCCAGCAGCCCCCAGTGGAGGACCCAGTACTTC.